Listed here are 15 T cell receptor beta chains from one sample, sequenced in a study of blood T cell repertoires in COVID-19. Clones were read by immunoSEQ multiplex PCR, and TCRdb kept only the in-frame ones, dropping some. This sample has around 480,000 clones, with around 90% found just once. Sequenced: PBMCs or T cells enriched from blood (not recorded which). Receptors were obtained from a woman younger than 30 who had recovered from COVID-19.

This rearrangement joins TRBV5-1 to TRBJ1-3, with 7 positions matching TRBD1. V gave up 4 bases and J gave up 0 bases; unmatched junction bases: 7. This CDR3 comprises 16 residues. The germline V gene encodes CDR1 SGHRS and CDR2 YFSETQ. This chain's CDR3 is CASSIQGTASGNTIYF. The CDR3 region has the DNA TGCGCCAGCAGCATCCAGGGGACAGCCTCTGGAAACACCATATATTTT. Drawing the rest from reference TRBV5-1 and TRBJ1-3, the complete variable domain is KAGVTQTPRYLIKTRGQQVTLSCSPISGHRSVSWYQQTPGQGLQFLFEYFSETQRNKGNFPGRFSGRQFSNSRSEMNVSTLELGDSALYLCASSIQGTASGNTIYFGEGSWLTVV.

The gene calls are TRBV7-8 and TRBJ2-2; 9 bases fit TRBD1. Germline assignment: CDR1 SGHVS and CDR2 FQNEAQ. V shed 6 bases, J shed 4 bases, and the junction held 6 bases outside the gene matches. The CDR3 is made up of 15 amino acids. CDR3 DNA sequence: TGTGCCAGCAGATCGGGACAGGGATTCACCGGGGAGCTGTTTTTT. Protein: CASRSGQGFTGELFF.

V gene TRBV28 combines with J gene TRBJ2-7; 8 nucleotides line up with TRBD1. This CDR3 is built from 15 residues. Trimming cost V 4 bases and J 5 bases; bases outside gene matches: 10. CDR1 and CDR2 (germline): MDHEN, SYDVKM. The CDR3 coding sequence is TGTGCCAGCAGTTACCTCCAGGGGGCGCGCGACGAGCAGTACTTC. Protein sequence: CASSYLQGARDEQYF.

J is TRBJ2-5 and V is TRBV6-5; 10 nucleotides line up with TRBD1. V dropped 5 bases and J dropped 5; count of bases not matched to a gene: 8. The CDR3 has 15 amino acids. The germline V gene encodes CDR1 MNHEY and CDR2 SVGAGI. CDR3 amino acids: CASSRRDRGRETQYF. The CDR3 nucleotides are TGTGCCAGCAGTAGACGGGACAGGGGCCGGGAGACCCAGTACTTC.

This clone was counted once. The chain carries TRBV19 and TRBJ2-6, with a possible D match to TRBD1 (5 bases). Germline assignment: CDR1 LNHDA and CDR2 SQIVND (reference sequence). Trimming cost V 2 bases and J 2 bases, with 7 bases left between them. This CDR3 spans 15 amino acids. CDR3 loop: CASSIKGTGANVLTF. DNA for the CDR3: TGTGCCAGTAGTATAAAGGGGACTGGGGCCAACGTCCTGACTTTC.

V gene TRBV2 combines with J gene TRBJ1-4; D is possibly TRBD1 (5 bases). The V end lost 6 bases, the J end lost 2 bases, and 13 bases lay between the germline ends. Germline-derived CDR1 and CDR2 are SNHLY and FYNNEI. CDR3 length equals 15 residues. The CDR3 DNA reads TGTGCCAGCAGATTGACGACAGCCACTAATGAAAAACTGTTTTTT. Translation: CASRLTTATNEKLFF. Variable domain in full (rest from reference TRBV2 and TRBJ1-4): EPEVTQTPSHQVTQMGQEVILRCVPISNHLYFYWYRQILGQKVEFLVSFYNNEISEKSEIFDDQFSVERPDGSNFTLKIRSTKLEDSAMYFCASRLTTATNEKLFFGSGTQLSVL.

The rearrangement joins TRBV2 to TRBJ1-5, with a tentative D call TRBD1 (5 bases). The germline V gene encodes CDR1 SNHLY and CDR2 FYNNEI. The CDR3 runs 13 residues. Trimming pared 4 bases from V and 4 bases from J, leaving 8 bases between. CDR3 sequence reads: CASSADINQPQHF. The DNA of the CDR3 is TGTGCCAGCAGTGCGGACATTAATCAGCCCCAGCATTTT. The entire variable domain, with the rest obtained from reference TRBV2 and TRBJ1-5, is as follows: EPEVTQTPSHQVTQMGQEVILRCVPISNHLYFYWYRQILGQKVEFLVSFYNNEISEKSEIFDDQFSVERPDGSNFTLKIRSTKLEDSAMYFCASSADINQPQHFGDGTRLSIL.

The chain recombines TRBV7-2 with TRBJ2-6; D is unresolved. Germline V gene lookup returns CDR1 SGHTA and CDR2 FQGNSA. The CDR3 is made up of 17 amino acids. Trimming stripped 1 base from V and 4 bases from J, with 14 bases between. Here the CDR3 reads CASSLDWATPGANVLTF. DNA for the CDR3: TGTGCCAGCAGCTTAGATTGGGCAACGCCCGGGGCCAACGTCCTGACTTTC. The full variable domain, its missing parts supplied by reference TRBV7-2 and TRBJ2-6, is GAGVSQSPSNKVTEKGKDVELRCDPISGHTALYWYRQSLGQGLEFLIYFQGNSAPDKSGLPSDRFSAERTGGSVSTLTIQRTQQEDSAVYLCASSLDWATPGANVLTFGAGSRLTVL.

The genes are TRBV15 and TRBJ1-2, with a weak D call TRBD1 (6 bases). The CDR3 contains 15 residues. V was cut by 5 bases and J by 0 bases, with 13 bases left in between. Looked up from germline, CDR1 is LNHNV and CDR2 is YYDKDF (reference sequence). CDR3 residues: CATSGLDSSNYGYTF. As DNA, the CDR3 is TGTGCCACCAGCGGACTGGACAGTTCTAACTATGGCTACACCTTC.

This clone was recorded only once. J is TRBJ2-7 and V is TRBV19; 9 nucleotides match TRBD1. The V gene's germline CDR1 is LNHDA and CDR2 SQIVND (reference sequence). J was trimmed by 6 bases and V by 7 bases; bases with no gene match: 10. The CDR3 has 14 amino acids. The CDR3 bases are TGTGCCAGTAAAAGGACAGGGGATTCTAGCGAGCAGTACTTC. Protein sequence: CASKRTGDSSEQYF.

The chain has TRBV4-1 and TRBJ2-1; possibly TRBD2 for D (6 bases). The CDR3 length is 16 residues. With 4 bases removed from V and 2 bases from J, the gap between germline ends came to 15 bases. Germline V lookup: CDR1 MGHRA, CDR2 YSYEKL. This chain's CDR3 is CASSPQLAPTYNEQFF. The CDR3 nucleotides are TGCGCCAGCAGCCCCCAACTAGCACCAACCTACAATGAGCAGTTCTTC.

This clone appeared once. The chain recombines TRBV19 with TRBJ2-2; 10 nucleotides align to TRBD2. Germline trimming cut 6 bases from V and 1 base from J; bases unmatched to any gene: 5. Looked up from germline, CDR1 is LNHDA and CDR2 is SQIVND (reference sequence). The CDR3 spans 16 residues. CDR3 protein: CASRASGGENTGELFF. The CDR3 nucleotides read TGTGCCAGTAGGGCTAGCGGGGGAGAGAACACCGGGGAGCTGTTTTTT.

V usage is TRBV6-5 and J usage is TRBJ1-2; tentative D call: TRBD1 (5 bases). The V gene lost 6 bases and the J gene lost 4 bases, with 15 bases spanning the gap. Germline CDR1 and CDR2: MNHEY and SVGAGI. This CDR3 spans 14 amino acids. In DNA, the CDR3 is TGTGCCAGCAGGGGGGGTCTCGTGGGCTATGGCTACACCTTC. It specifies CASRGGLVGYGYTF.

This chain connects TRBV9 to TRBJ1-4; maybe TRBD1 (6 bases). The V end lost 3 bases, the J end lost 3 bases, and 12 bases lay between the germline ends. Germline V gives CDR1 SGDLS, CDR2 YYNGEE. The CDR3 consists of 15 residues. In nucleotides, the CDR3 is TGTGCCAGCAGCGCGGGACAAGCGGCTAATGAAAAACTGTTTTTT. It yields the protein CASSAGQAANEKLFF.

This clone was seen a handful of times. The genes are TRBV7-8 and TRBJ2-5, with 7 bases fitting TRBD2. Germline CDR1 reads SGHVS; CDR2 reads FQNEAQ. J was trimmed by 0 bases and V by 3 bases; bases with no gene match: 7. This CDR3 contains 16 residues. This CDR3 reads CASSFASGEYQETQYF. For the CDR3, the DNA is TGTGCCAGCAGCTTCGCTAGCGGAGAGTACCAAGAGACCCAGTACTTC.